The following is a T cell receptor beta chain sequence with its context. Its antigen is currently unknown. The data belong to a study of regulatory and conventional T cells in RAG deficiency. Genomic DNA came from blood conventional CD4+ T cells gated CD25-low CD127-high. Study conclusions and caveats: Omenn patients showed >75% Treg-Tconv overlap and shorter CDR3 lengths.

Clones were sequenced by immunoSEQ multiplex PCR, and TCRdb holds only the in-frame ones, with some missing. The sample lists around 20,000 clones, around 97% occurring once. V trimming: 0 bases; J trimming: 7 bases; junction bases outside the gene matches: 9. CDR1 is LNHNV, CDR2 YYDKDF, per germline (reference sequence). The CDR3 consists of 17 residues. This sample was also put to use in a study of regulatory T cells. Per that paper: Amplification used 52 TRBV primers and 13 TRBJ primers.

The clonotype was recovered from a human donor in good health. This chain connects TRBV15 to TRBJ1-4, with 9 bases that match TRBD1. The sample consisted of CD25- CD4+ T cells sorted from blood. The CDR3 coding sequence is TGTGCCACCAGCAGAGATCGGACAGGGGATTTTGGTGAAAAACTGTTTTTT. Translating it yields CATSRDRTGDFGEKLFF.